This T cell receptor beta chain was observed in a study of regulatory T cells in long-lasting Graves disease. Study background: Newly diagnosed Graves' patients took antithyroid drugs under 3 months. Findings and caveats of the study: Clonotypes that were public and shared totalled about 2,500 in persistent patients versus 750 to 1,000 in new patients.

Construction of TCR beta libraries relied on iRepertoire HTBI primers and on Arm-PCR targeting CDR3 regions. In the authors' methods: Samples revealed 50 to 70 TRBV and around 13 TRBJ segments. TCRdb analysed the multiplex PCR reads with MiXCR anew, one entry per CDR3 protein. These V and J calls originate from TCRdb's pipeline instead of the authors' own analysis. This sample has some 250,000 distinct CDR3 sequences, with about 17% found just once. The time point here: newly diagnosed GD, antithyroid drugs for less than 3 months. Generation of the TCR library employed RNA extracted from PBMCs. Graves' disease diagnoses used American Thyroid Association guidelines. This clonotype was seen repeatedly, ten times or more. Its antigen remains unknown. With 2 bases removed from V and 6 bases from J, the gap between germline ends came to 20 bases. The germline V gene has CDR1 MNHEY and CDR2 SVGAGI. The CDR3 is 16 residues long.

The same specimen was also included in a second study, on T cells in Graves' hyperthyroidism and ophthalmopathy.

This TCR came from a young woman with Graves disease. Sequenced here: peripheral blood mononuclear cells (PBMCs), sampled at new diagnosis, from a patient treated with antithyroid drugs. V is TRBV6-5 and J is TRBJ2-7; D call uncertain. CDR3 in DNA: TGTGCCAGCAGTTACAATCCCTCCAGCAGGTCTCCCGAGCAGTACTTC. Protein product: CASSYNPSSRSPEQYF.